Listed below are T cell receptor delta chains from one sample, sequenced in a study of Vδ1+ human thymocytes. TCRdb reapplied CATT to the multiplex PCR reads. The sample shows tens of thousands of delta-chain clones, more than 15% of them seen only once. The sequenced sample consisted of Vdelta1+ gamma-delta thymocytes from the thymus. Source of these receptors: a boy in the first two years of life who had congenital heart surgery. The CDR3 runs from the conserved cysteine through the conserved F or W.

v_call,j_call,cdr3_aa
TRDV1,TRDJ1,CALGVGLPYTDKLIF
TRDV1,TRDJ1,CALGELPSRNDTLLGDTKAWTDKLIF
TRDV1,TRDJ1,CALGDPKAVTGELIF
TRDV2,TRDJ1,CACDTGYWGIRGFDKLIF
TRDV1,TRDJ1,CALGEPPLPGRWVFGKLIF
TRDV1,TRDJ1,CALGEFNSCTGGLTQYTDKLIF
TRDV1,TRDJ1,CALGELGDSTYTDKLIF
TRDV1,TRDJ1,CALGELVSPSESTGGPPPRPNKLIF
TRDV1,TRDJ1,CALGEPPTDGGFQYTDKLIF
TRDV1,TRDJ1,CALGNRAYGGLLGDNTDKLIF
TRDV1,TRDJ1,CALGTPHTDKLIF
TRDV1,TRDJ1,CALGEPGSLGDRSDKLIF
TRDV1,TRDJ1,CALGRTTGDTSKLIF
TRDV1,TRDJ1,CALGASKLPDLYADTDKLIF
TRDV1,TRDJ1,CALGETERDPILGDTRWVGDKLIF
TRDV3,TRDJ1,CAFIAVLGGYAAYTDKLIF
TRDV1,TRDJ1,CALGEPYWGIGVGLIF
TRDV1,TRDJ1,CALGEGLPTPYWGIPAYTDKFIF
TRDV1,TRDJ1,CALGELGRTLGPTDKLIF
TRDV1,TRDJ1,CALGEQGSTPKTRTGGDTDKLIF
TRDV1,TRDJ1,CALGVGFIPTGGYPDKLIF
TRDV1,TRDJ1,CALSMYTDKLIF
TRDV1,TRDJ1,CALGELFLPLGGRLPPHTDKLIF
TRDV1,TRDJ1,CALGEFPTGGLNTDKLIF
TRDV2,TRDJ1,CACDRICTGGYAALIF
TRDV1,TRDJ1,CALGQSERYCADKLIF
TRDV1,TRDJ1,CALGDREVGIPYTDKLIF
TRDV3,TRDJ1,CAQGSLLVGDTREYTDKLIF
TRDV1,TRDJ1,CALGLPRVLLGDPYTDKLIF
TRDV1,TRDJ1,CALGDIQPFPVLLGDTTDKLIF